Shown below are 11 T cell receptor beta chains from a single sample sequenced in a study of regulatory T cells in long-lasting Graves disease. Time point in this sample: newly diagnosed GD, antithyroid drugs for less than 3 months. PBMC RNA was the source of the TCR library. Relying on iRepertoire HTBI primers and Arm-PCR of CDR3 regions, the team built TCR beta libraries. TCRdb used MiXCR to reprocess the multiplex PCR reads, holding one entry per CDR3 protein. The data contain 510,000 or so distinct CDR3 sequences, 12% of them singletons. This sample also appeared in a second study, on T cells in Graves' hyperthyroidism and ophthalmopathy.

The sample was peripheral blood mononuclear cells (PBMCs), taken at new diagnosis, from a patient treated with antithyroid drugs. The receptors derive from a woman aged 30 to 39 with Graves disease.

This clonotype was observed a few times. The chain combines TRBV4-1 with TRBJ2-7; no clear D gene. CDR1 is MGHRA, CDR2 YSYEKL, per germline. The V and J ends lost 0 bases and 4 bases respectively, with 7 bases between them. This CDR3 has 13 residues. The CDR3 DNA is TGCGCCAGCAGCCAAGATAATGGGTACGAGCAGTACTTC. Protein: CASSQDNGYEQYF.

The chain uses TRBV12-3 or TRBV12-4 and TRBJ2-2; 8 positions match TRBD2. J was trimmed by 4 bases and V by 4 bases; bases with no gene match: 11. This CDR3 region has 17 residues. CDR3 region: CASSSTPGLEGTGELFF. The CDR3 region has the DNA TGTGCCAGCAGTTCTACTCCGGGACTAGAGGGCACCGGGGAGCTGTTTTTT.

The gene calls are TRBV19 and TRBJ2-1; D is perhaps TRBD2 (5 bases). V lost 4 bases, J lost 2 bases, and 9 bases lay in between. CDR3 length: 14 residues. Germline CDR1 reads LNHDA; CDR2 reads SQIVND (reference sequence). The CDR3 loop is CASSTRRPYNEQFF. The CDR3 coding sequence is TGTGCCAGTAGTACAAGGAGGCCCTACAATGAGCAGTTCTTC.

This clonotype was seen repeatedly, ten times or more. The chain carries TRBV28 and TRBJ2-7; D gene ambiguous. From germline, CDR1 is MDHEN and CDR2 SYDVKM. This CDR3 contains 15 residues. Trimming removed 5 bases at V and 2 bases at J, with 16 bases between. CDR3 in DNA: TGTGCCAGCAGTCCCTTATCCGGCGGCGCCTACGAGCAGTACTTC. This sequence encodes CASSPLSGGAYEQYF.

This clonotype was seen repeatedly, ten times or more. The chain is built from TRBV29-1 and TRBJ2-5; tentatively, D is TRBD1 (6 bases). This CDR3 spans 12 amino acids. Trimming shortened V by 7 bases and J by 5 bases, and 14 bases separated the two germline ends. The germline V gene encodes CDR1 SQVTM and CDR2 ANQGSEA. CDR3 sequence reads: CSAGGAGETQYF. The CDR3 nucleotides are TGCAGCGCTGGGGGCGCAGGGGAGACCCAGTACTTC. Drawing the rest from reference TRBV29-1 and TRBJ2-5, the complete variable domain is SAVISQKPSRDICQRGTSLTIQCQVDSQVTMMFWYRQQPGQSLTLIATANQGSEATYESGFVIDKFPISRPNLTFSTLTVSNMSPEDSSIYLCSAGGAGETQYFGPGTRLLVL.

This clonotype was recorded many times. The chain joins TRBV20-1 to TRBJ2-3; 10 bases line up with TRBD2. Germline CDR1 and CDR2: DFQATT and SNEGSKA (reference sequence). V lost 6 bases, J lost 3 bases, and 9 bases stayed unmatched. The CDR3 is 15 residues long. The CDR3 loop is CSAVSASGSTDTQYF. CDR3 nucleotides: TGCAGTGCCGTATCGGCTAGCGGGAGTACAGATACGCAGTATTTT.

The sample holds many counts of this clonotype. This sequence joins TRBV5-1 and TRBJ2-7, with D tentatively TRBD1 or TRBD2 (5 bases each). Germline V gene sequence: CDR1 SGHRS, CDR2 YFSETQ. CDR3 length: 15 residues. Between the trimmed V and J ends, which lost 4 bases and 5 bases, there was a span of 19 bases. CDR3 DNA: TGCGCCAGCAGCCCGGGGACCCATACCGGGGACGAGCAGTACTTC. Protein product: CASSPGTHTGDEQYF.

The table lists this clonotype with many counts. The chain employs TRBV6-1 and TRBJ2-3, with D possibly being TRBD2 (5 bases). With 7 bases removed from V and 0 bases from J, the gap between germline ends came to 11 bases. The CDR3 spans 14 residues. Germline V lookup: CDR1 MNHNS, CDR2 SASEGT. CDR3 loop: CASTHTGSTDTQYF. The CDR3 region has the DNA TGTGCCAGCACACACACGGGGAGCACAGATACGCAGTATTTT.

This clonotype was recorded many times. V gene TRBV7-3 combines with J gene TRBJ2-6; D gene ambiguous. V lost 1 base and J 0 bases, leaving 16 bases between the germline ends. The length of the CDR3 is 19 residues. Germline assignment: CDR1 SGHTA and CDR2 FQGTGA. This CDR3 is CASSLIAGPRSSGANVLTF. The CDR3 DNA is TGTGCCAGCAGCTTAATTGCCGGGCCCAGGAGCTCTGGGGCCAACGTCCTGACTTTC.

This clonotype has a count of ten or more. The chain links TRBV5-5 to TRBJ1-1, with TRBD1 identical over 7 bases. After removal of 4 bases from V and 1 base from J, the junction contained 7 bases not matched to a gene. CDR3 length: 15 amino acids. The germline V gene has CDR1 SGHKS and CDR2 YYEKEE (reference sequence). The CDR3 DNA sequence: TGTGCCAGCAGCGGCCCCGGGACAGCGAACACTGAAGCTTTCTTT. Translation: CASSGPGTANTEAFF.

This clonotype has only a few counts. The J gene is TRBJ2-7, the V gene TRBV29-1, with D perhaps matching TRBD2 (5 bases). Germline assignment: CDR1 SQVTM and CDR2 ANQGSEA. This CDR3 spans 12 amino acids. Trimming shortened V by 4 bases and J by 2 bases, and 9 bases separated the two germline ends. CDR3 loop: CSVGGSPYEQYF. The DNA for the CDR3 is TGCAGCGTTGGAGGGTCTCCCTACGAGCAGTACTTC.